This entry is about one T cell receptor (beta chain). This entry belongs to a study of blood T cells in healthy people across ages. With 6 bases clipped from V and 5 bases from J, the junction kept 4 bases outside the gene matches. Germline values: CDR1 SQVTM, CDR2 ANQGSEA. This CDR3 contains 13 residues. Then a second PCR, running roughly 7 to 11 cycles, was carried out with a sample-barcoded 5' primer and a J-beta primer mix. Via MiXCR, TCRdb re-called the 5' RACE reads, giving one row per CDR3 protein. The table shows around 970,000 distinct CDR3 sequences, with roughly half occurring only once. The receptor was isolated from a woman aged 55 to 70 in good health. The chain links TRBV29-1 to TRBJ2-1; TRBD1 aligns across 10 bases. Specimen: blood. CDR3 nucleotides: TGCAGCGTGGGACAGGGGCCCCACAATGAGCAGTTCTTC. Protein sequence: CSVGQGPHNEQFF.